Below are 26 T cell receptor beta chains sequenced from a single sample in a study of cytotoxic CD8 clonotypes in ibrutinib-treated CLL. The assay was immunoSEQ multiplex PCR, and TCRdb's table has in-frame clones only and misses some. This table has tens of thousands of clones, 56% appearing once. This sample comprised PBMCs, obtained after 24 months of ibrutinib treatment. Receptors originate from a human donor with chronic lymphocytic leukemia.

The chain has TRBV6-5 and TRBJ2-2; TRBD1 matches 10 bases. V dropped 2 bases and J dropped 6; count of bases not matched to a gene: 6. Germline-derived CDR1 and CDR2 are MNHEY and SVGAGI. CDR3 size: 16 residues. As DNA, the CDR3 is TGTGCCAGCAGTTACCTGGGACAGGGGTACTCCGGGGAGCTGTTTTTT. As protein: CASSYLGQGYSGELFF.

This clone was observed a few times. This chain joins TRBV11-2 and TRBJ2-4; D not certain. CDR1 SGHAT and CDR2 FQNNGV come from the germline V gene. The V end was cut by 0 bases, the J end by 0 bases, with 18 bases between. The CDR3 spans 19 residues. The CDR3 spells CASSLDHQVAQLAKNIQYF. The CDR3 DNA is TGTGCCAGCAGCTTAGATCACCAAGTCGCGCAGCTAGCCAAAAACATTCAGTACTTC.

The CDR3 here is CASNGIPRGNQPQHF. CDR3 sequence (DNA): TGTGCCAGTAACGGAATCCCCCGAGGCAATCAGCCCCAGCATTTT. This rearrangement joins TRBV6-1 to TRBJ1-5; D is ambiguous. Germline V gene sequence: CDR1 MNHNS, CDR2 SASEGT. The CDR3 runs 15 residues. With 9 bases removed from V and 2 bases from J, the gap between germline ends came to 17 bases.

The V call is TRBV6-5, the J call TRBJ2-2, with D perhaps given as TRBD1 or TRBD2 (6 bases each). The CDR3 covers 14 residues. With 2 bases removed from V and 4 bases from J, the gap between germline ends came to 8 bases. Germline loops: CDR1 MNHEY, CDR2 SVGAGI. CDR3 nucleotides: TGTGCCAGCAGTTACCGGGGGCGCACCGGGGAGCTGTTTTTT. Translated, it gives CASSYRGRTGELFF.

The J gene is TRBJ1-2, the V gene TRBV5-1; unclear D gene. The CDR3 runs 16 residues. Germline-derived CDR1 and CDR2 are SGHRS and YFSETQ. The V end lost 5 bases, the J end lost 3 bases, and 20 bases lay between the germline ends. DNA for the CDR3: TGCGCCAGCAGGATTGAAGAGGGAAGGAATTACTATGGCTACACCTTC. Protein sequence: CASRIEEGRNYYGYTF.

The chain is built from TRBV7-9 and TRBJ1-2; TRBD1 aligns across 7 bases. This CDR3 contains 15 residues. The germline CDR1 and CDR2 sequences are SEHNR and FQNEAQ (reference sequence). Trimming cost V 8 bases and J 8 bases; bases outside gene matches: 17. Here the CDR3 DNA reads TGTGCCAGCCGACCCGACAGGGCTCCTTTTCGGGGCTACACCTTC. Amino acids: CASRPDRAPFRGYTF.

This rearrangement joins TRBV27 to TRBJ2-7, with D perhaps matching TRBD1 (6 bases). The CDR3 sequence is 14 residues long. Germline CDR1 is MNHEY and CDR2 is SMNVEV (reference sequence). V was clipped by 8 bases and J by 3 bases, with 17 bases between them. The DNA of the CDR3 is TGTGCCAGCCGGTCCCGGGCAGGGGACTACGAGCAGTACGTC. Its translation is CASRSRAGDYEQYV.

This clone was seen a few times. This sequence joins TRBV27 and TRBJ2-2; D might be TRBD1 or TRBD2, each matching 5 bases. Germline CDR1 and CDR2: MNHEY and SMNVEV (reference sequence). CDR3 length: 15 residues. Trimming cost V 3 bases and J 6 bases, with 14 bases left between them. The CDR3: CASSLGPLDSGELFF. CDR3 nucleotide sequence: TGTGCCAGCAGTTTGGGACCTTTGGATTCCGGGGAGCTGTTTTTT.

The gene calls are TRBV25-1 and TRBJ2-2; D unresolved. V was cut by 7 bases and J by 5 bases, with 5 bases left in between. CDR1 and CDR2 from the germline V gene are MGHDK and SYGVNS. CDR3 size: 11 residues. The CDR3 region is CASTETGELFF. CDR3 bases: TGTGCCAGCACCGAGACCGGGGAGCTGTTTTTT.

This chain joins TRBV19 and TRBJ1-3; D gene ambiguous. Deletions cut 3 bases from V and 4 bases from J, with 16 bases between. Germline CDR1 LNHDA, CDR2 SQIVND (reference sequence). The CDR3 is 16 residues long. The CDR3: CASSIGSTLQGNTIYF. In nucleotides, the CDR3 is TGTGCCAGTAGTATTGGCAGCACGCTGCAAGGAAACACCATATATTTT. The full variable domain, completed using reference TRBV19 and TRBJ1-3, is DGGITQSPKYLFRKEGQNVTLSCEQNLNHDAMYWYRQDPGQGLRLIYYSQIVNDFQKGDIAEGYSVSREKKESFPLTVTSAQKNPTAFYLCASSIGSTLQGNTIYFGEGSWLTVV.

V usage is TRBV6-1 and J usage is TRBJ1-1; TRBD1 aligns across 7 bases. V lost 10 bases and J lost 3; bases outside the gene matches: 11. This CDR3 contains 14 residues. Germline values: CDR1 MNHNS, CDR2 SASEGT. The CDR3 spells CAITETGTDTEAFF. Written as DNA, the CDR3 is TGTGCCATCACCGAGACAGGGACCGACACTGAAGCTTTCTTT.

The chain employs TRBV18 and TRBJ2-2, with 7 bases fitting TRBD1. The CDR3 has 17 amino acids. V trimming: 5 bases; J trimming: 1 base; junction bases outside the gene matches: 10. Germline lookup yields CDR1 KGHSH and CDR2 LQKENI. The CDR3 region is CASSLKRQGENTGELFF. CDR3 sequence (DNA): TGTGCCAGCTCATTAAAGAGACAGGGAGAGAACACCGGGGAGCTGTTTTTT.

There are many counts of this clone. J is TRBJ2-7 and V is TRBV6-6; no clear D gene. CDR1 and CDR2 from the germline V gene are MNHNY and SVGAGI (reference sequence). The V end lost 4 bases, the J end lost 4 bases, and 8 bases lay between the germline ends. The CDR3 covers 12 residues. CDR3 amino acids: CASSSFVYEQYF. The CDR3 bases are TGTGCCAGCAGTTCCTTTGTTTACGAGCAGTACTTC.

This clone was counted once. This sequence joins TRBV2 and TRBJ1-1, with D unclear. The CDR3 spans 14 residues. From germline, CDR1 is SNHLY and CDR2 FYNNEI. V was trimmed by 0 bases and J by 3 bases, leaving 8 bases between them. The CDR3: CASSEAGIDTEAFF. CDR3 DNA: TGTGCCAGCAGTGAAGCAGGGATAGACACTGAAGCTTTCTTT. Supplemented by reference TRBV2 and TRBJ1-1, the full variable domain reads EPEVTQTPSHQVTQMGQEVILRCVPISNHLYFYWYRQILGQKVEFLVSFYNNEISEKSEIFDDQFSVERPDGSNFTLKIRSTKLEDSAMYFCASSEAGIDTEAFFGQGTRLTVV.

DNA of the CDR3: TGTGCCACCAGCAGAGGAGGACAGGGAAATCATGAGCAGTTCTTC. Residues: CATSRGGQGNHEQFF. This chain joins TRBV15 and TRBJ2-1; 8 nucleotides match TRBD1. V shed 1 base, J shed 8 bases, and the junction held 7 bases outside the gene matches. Germline-derived CDR1 and CDR2 are LNHNV and YYDKDF (reference sequence). The CDR3 spans 15 residues.

The chain couples TRBV7-9 to TRBJ1-6; unclear D gene. The CDR3 runs to 12 residues. Looked up from germline, CDR1 is SEHNR and CDR2 is FQNEAQ (reference sequence). The V end lost 5 bases, the J end lost 10 bases, and 9 bases lay between the germline ends. The CDR3 DNA is TGTGCCAGCAGCACCGACGGGTCACCCCTCCACTTT. Encoded protein: CASSTDGSPLHF.

This clone was picked up one time. The chain is built from TRBV5-1 and TRBJ2-1; possibly TRBD1 for D (6 bases). Germline V gene data show CDR1 as SGHRS and CDR2 as YFSETQ. The CDR3 totals 13 residues. Trimming took 4 bases from V and 6 from J, leaving 11 bases between them. The CDR3 is CASSTLTGNEQFF. DNA of the CDR3: TGCGCCAGCAGCACCCTGACAGGCAATGAGCAGTTCTTC.

The V gene is TRBV18, the J gene TRBJ1-5; a possible D gene is TRBD1 (5 bases). Trimming left V 3 bases short and J 5 bases short, with 11 bases between. The V gene's germline CDR1 is KGHSH and CDR2 LQKENI. The CDR3 runs 14 residues. CDR3 sequence reads: CASSPRQLDQPQHF. As DNA, the CDR3 is TGTGCCAGCTCACCGAGACAGCTGGATCAGCCCCAGCATTTT.

The rearrangement joins TRBV5-1 to TRBJ2-3; D is undetermined. Trimming took off 0 bases at V and 2 bases at J, with 10 bases between the two ends. This CDR3 has 15 residues. Per the germline V gene, CDR1 is SGHRS and CDR2 is YFSETQ. This chain's CDR3 is CASSLATIHTDTQYF. The CDR3, as DNA: TGCGCCAGCAGCTTGGCGACCATTCACACAGATACGCAGTATTTT. Full variable domain (missing parts from reference TRBV5-1 and TRBJ2-3): KAGVTQTPRYLIKTRGQQVTLSCSPISGHRSVSWYQQTPGQGLQFLFEYFSETQRNKGNFPGRFSGRQFSNSRSEMNVSTLELGDSALYLCASSLATIHTDTQYFGPGTRLTVL.

The J gene is TRBJ2-4, the V gene TRBV4-1, with 7 positions matching TRBD1. V dropped 3 bases and J dropped 8; count of bases not matched to a gene: 7. CDR3 length: 14 residues. Germline loops: CDR1 MGHRA, CDR2 YSYEKL. In DNA, the CDR3 is TGCGCCAGCAGCCAGGAAGGACAGGTGCACATTCAGTACTTC. Encoded protein: CASSQEGQVHIQYF.

This clone occurred many times. The chain recombines TRBV30 with TRBJ2-6; D is ambiguous. This CDR3 contains 13 residues. Trimming left V 0 bases short and J 3 bases short, with 3 bases between. Germline values: CDR1 GTSNPN, CDR2 SVGIG (reference sequence). This CDR3 is CAWSVGGANVLTF. In nucleotides, the CDR3 is TGTGCCTGGAGTGTAGGTGGGGCCAACGTCCTGACTTTC.

The gene calls are TRBV5-1 and TRBJ1-2; a weak D match, TRBD1 (5 bases). The V gene lost 0 bases and the J gene lost 2 bases, with 11 bases spanning the gap. The germline V gene has CDR1 SGHRS and CDR2 YFSETQ. CDR3 length: 15 amino acids. The CDR3 reads CASSLVRGSNYGYTF. DNA of the CDR3: TGCGCCAGCAGCTTGGTAAGGGGATCCAACTATGGCTACACCTTC.

The rearrangement links TRBV2 to TRBJ1-5, with TRBD1 identical over 10 bases. The V segment lost 4 bases and the J segment 5 bases; nucleotides outside the gene matches: 5. This CDR3 comprises 15 residues. CDR1 and CDR2 from the germline V gene are SNHLY and FYNNEI. As DNA, the CDR3 is TGTGCCAGCAGTGGAGGGGACAGGGGCGATCAGCCCCAGCATTTT. This sequence encodes CASSGGDRGDQPQHF.

J is TRBJ2-5 and V is TRBV11-2; D tentatively reads TRBD1 or TRBD2 (5 bases each). Trimming took 5 bases from V and 7 from J, leaving 14 bases between them. This CDR3 is 13 amino acids long. CDR1 and CDR2 from the germline V gene are SGHAT and FQNNGV. CDR3 protein: CASSLGGRGTQYF. The CDR3 bases are TGTGCCAGCAGCCTTGGGGGAAGAGGGACCCAGTACTTC.

The CDR3 DNA sequence: TGTGCCAGCGGAGAGTTGACGGGCCCAGATACGCAGTATTTT. Amino acids: CASGELTGPDTQYF. V is TRBV6-6 and J is TRBJ2-3; D is ambiguous. The germline V and J ends were trimmed by 8 bases and 4 bases, with 16 bases remaining between them. The germline V gene has CDR1 MNHNY and CDR2 SVGAGI (reference sequence). The CDR3 extends over 14 amino acids.

The V call is TRBV28, the J call TRBJ1-6; D is possibly TRBD1 (6 bases). CDR1 is MDHEN and CDR2 is SYDVKM in the germline V gene. There are 16 residues in the CDR3. The ends were cut back, 5 bases at V and 6 bases at J, with 17 bases in the middle. The DNA for the CDR3 is TGTGCCAGCAGTCACCACCCCGGACAGTTTAATTCACCCCTCCACTTT. This translates into CASSHHPGQFNSPLHF. The full variable domain, its missing parts supplied by reference TRBV28 and TRBJ1-6, is DVKVTQSSRYLVKRTGEKVFLECVQDMDHENMFWYRQDPGLGLRLIYFSYDVKMKEKGDIPEGYSVSREKKERFSLILESASTNQTSMYLCASSHHPGQFNSPLHFGNGTRLTVT.